This T cell receptor (beta chain) was identified during a study of spatial heterogeneity in lung cancer. Study-wide context: Alpha-chain sequences were detected in numbers that were consistently lower than beta-chain sequences. A unique TCR and UMI combination showed up more than ten times in raw reads, on average.

Time point in this sample: sample taken at primary tumor resection. Sequencing covered unsorted whole RNA taken from tumor, nontumor lung or frozen PBMC. This clonotype was found many times. Each TCR cDNA molecule carried a unique molecular identifier. TCRdb passed the 5' RACE reads through MiXCR, listing each CDR3 protein once. Of roughly 8,200 distinct CDR3 sequences in the sample, 6.5% to 8% were seen once. With 5 bases clipped from V and 5 bases from J, the junction kept 4 bases outside the gene matches. CDR3 length: 14 residues. The germline gives CDR1 SGHVS, CDR2 FQNEAQ. The chain employs TRBV7-8 and TRBJ2-5; TRBD2 aligns across 11 bases. The receptor was derived from a female donor with early-stage non-small cell lung cancer. The starting material was PBMCs, obtained at surgery. The DNA for the CDR3 is TGTGCCAGCAGCCAGAGGACTAGCGGGGAGACCCAGTACTTC. This codes for CASSQRTSGETQYF.